What follows are 19 T cell receptor beta chains derived from one specimen sequenced in a study of T-cell memory formation after mild COVID-19. TCRdb reprocessed the 5' RACE reads with MiXCR, giving one entry per CDR3 protein. The sample lists about 350,000 distinct CDR3 sequences, roughly 15% occurring once. The sample comprised PBMCs or a T cell subset sorted from them (not recorded which). The receptors originated from a man aged 18 to 30 who had mild COVID-19 (a few samples of this study predate the infection). Cell type and time point are not known.

The CDR3 loop reads CSVVGGGNNEQFF. In DNA form, the CDR3 reads TGCAGCGTTGTTGGCGGGGGGAACAATGAGCAGTTCTTC. The chain carries TRBV29-1 and TRBJ2-1; 8 bases are a match to TRBD2. Germline V CDR1 and CDR2: SQVTM, ANQGSEA. J lost 5 bases, V lost 4 bases, and 4 bases had no gene match. The length of the CDR3 is 13 residues.

This clonotype was picked up many times. The V call is TRBV7-8, the J call TRBJ2-1; 9 nucleotides line up with TRBD2. Germline trimming cut 5 bases from V and 8 bases from J; bases unmatched to any gene: 10. CDR3 size: 15 residues. The V gene's germline CDR1 is SGHVS and CDR2 FQNEAQ. CDR3 DNA: TGTGCCAGCAGCCCTATCTCGGGACTAGCTTATGAGCAGTTCTTC. Translation: CASSPISGLAYEQFF.

The chain has TRBV5-1 and TRBJ1-1; possible D gene TRBD1, 5 bases. V was clipped by 8 bases and J by 5 bases, with 13 bases between them. CDR3 length equals 12 residues. The germline gives CDR1 SGHRS, CDR2 YFSETQ. CDR3 amino acids: CASYNQGTEAFF. The CDR3 coding sequence is TGCGCCAGTTATAACCAGGGAACTGAAGCTTTCTTT.

The rearrangement joins TRBV3-1 to TRBJ2-3; 12 nucleotides align to TRBD2. This CDR3 has 15 residues. The V gene end was trimmed by 6 bases and the J gene end by 2 bases; junction bases not matched to a gene: 3. Per germline, CDR1 LGHDT and CDR2 YNNKEL (reference sequence). CDR3: CASRLAGGSTDTQYF. CDR3 sequence (DNA): TGTGCCAGCAGGCTAGCGGGGGGGTCCACAGATACGCAGTATTTT.

This clonotype was counted at least ten times. The chain links TRBV4-3 to TRBJ2-7; possible D gene TRBD2, 5 bases. Germline lookup yields CDR1 LGHNA and CDR2 YSLEER. V lost 2 bases, J lost 7 bases, and 12 bases lay in between. CDR3 size: 13 residues. CDR3: CASSQIAGGEQYV. DNA of the CDR3: TGCGCCAGCAGCCAAATTGCGGGCGGAGAGCAGTACGTC.

This clonotype was seen only a few times. J is TRBJ2-2 and V is TRBV12-3 or TRBV12-4, with TRBD2 matching over 8 bases. J lost 5 bases, V lost 8 bases, and 10 bases had no gene match. This CDR3 is built from 15 residues. CDR3 coding DNA: TGTGCCAGCGGTCGTAGCGGGGCGGAGACCGGGGAGCTGTTTTTT. Protein product: CASGRSGAETGELFF.

This clonotype was seen ten or more times. This chain connects TRBV5-1 to TRBJ1-2; tentative D call: TRBD1 (5 bases). The germline V gene has CDR1 SGHRS and CDR2 YFSETQ. The CDR3 consists of 14 residues. Trimming cost V 1 base and J 2 bases, with 9 bases left between them. CDR3: CASSLSPGNYGYTF. The DNA of the CDR3 is TGCGCCAGCAGCTTGTCCCCAGGGAACTATGGCTACACCTTC.

This chain uses TRBV6-5 with TRBJ2-5, with 8 nucleotides matching TRBD1. The germline V gene has CDR1 MNHEY and CDR2 SVGAGI. The CDR3 loop spans 15 amino acids. J lost 5 bases, V lost 4 bases, and 9 bases had no gene match. The CDR3 protein is CASSLQGVPRETQYF. CDR3 nucleotide sequence: TGTGCCAGCAGTTTACAGGGGGTCCCCAGGGAGACCCAGTACTTC.

This clonotype was seen a handful of times. V gene TRBV6-6 combines with J gene TRBJ1-6, with D possibly TRBD1 on 6 matching bases. Germline CDR1 reads MNHNY; CDR2 reads SVGAGI (reference sequence). This CDR3 is 14 amino acids long. The CDR3 here is CAACFGGHNSPLHF. CDR3 nucleotide sequence: TGTGCAGCATGTTTTGGGGGCCATAATTCACCCCTCCACTTT.

V is TRBV6-2 or TRBV6-3 and J is TRBJ1-1; possible D gene TRBD1, 6 bases. Germline CDR1 and CDR2: MNHEY and SVGEGT. V lost 6 bases to trimming and J lost 1 base, with 18 bases between them. This CDR3 has 16 residues. The CDR3 DNA is TGTGCCAGCAGCCCGTGGACAGCAAGCCCGAACACTGAAGCTTTCTTT. Translation: CASSPWTASPNTEAFF.

This clonotype has ten or more counts. The chain recombines TRBV7-3 with TRBJ2-4; 8 bases map to TRBD1. CDR3 length: 15 residues. The ends lost 5 bases at V and 7 bases at J; junction bases unmatched: 10. The germline CDR1 and CDR2 sequences are SGHTA and FQGTGA. The CDR3 sequence: CASSPQGALGNIQYF. Written as DNA, the CDR3 is TGTGCCAGCAGCCCGCAGGGGGCGCTTGGGAACATTCAGTACTTC. The complete variable domain, with remaining parts taken from reference TRBV7-3 and TRBJ2-4, reads GAGVSQTPSNKVTEKGKYVELRCDPISGHTALYWYRQSLGQGPEFLIYFQGTGAADDSGLPNDRFFAVRPEGSVSTLKIQRTERGDSAVYLCASSPQGALGNIQYFGAGTRLSVL.

In this sample, this clonotype turned up a few times. V and J are TRBV29-1 and TRBJ1-4, with D unclear. CDR3 length: 13 amino acids. The germline gives CDR1 SQVTM, CDR2 ANQGSEA. V lost 7 bases and J 0 bases, leaving 9 bases between the germline ends. The CDR3 loop is CSGGISTNEKLFF. CDR3 bases: TGCAGCGGCGGGATTTCAACTAATGAAAAACTGTTTTTT. Together with reference TRBV29-1 and TRBJ1-4, the CDR3 gives the full variable domain: SAVISQKPSRDICQRGTSLTIQCQVDSQVTMMFWYRQQPGQSLTLIATANQGSEATYESGFVIDKFPISRPNLTFSTLTVSNMSPEDSSIYLCSGGISTNEKLFFGSGTQLSVL.

This clonotype was found a few times. The chain uses TRBV20-1 and TRBJ1-5; no reliable D call. Looked up from germline, CDR1 is DFQATT and CDR2 is SNEGSKA (reference sequence). CDR3 length: 16 amino acids. Trimming removed 0 bases at V and 1 base at J, with 13 bases between. CDR3 sequence (DNA): TGCAGTGCTAGAGATGATAGGGCCGAAAGCAATCAGCCCCAGCATTTT. Its protein is CSARDDRAESNQPQHF.

In its sample, this clonotype was seen a few times. The chain carries TRBV6-1 and TRBJ1-1, with D possibly matching TRBD1 (5 bases). V was shortened by 7 bases and J by 1 base, with 16 bases between the two germline ends. CDR3 length: 15 residues. CDR1 and CDR2 (germline): MNHNS, SASEGT. This CDR3 is CASTQWGRANTEAFF. As DNA, the CDR3 is TGTGCCAGCACCCAATGGGGCAGGGCGAACACTGAAGCTTTCTTT.

The genes are TRBV5-1 and TRBJ2-5; D may be TRBD2 (5 bases). V lost 3 bases and J lost 5, with 11 bases in between. This CDR3 comprises 13 residues. Germline values: CDR1 SGHRS, CDR2 YFSETQ. The CDR3 protein is CASSSGVGETQYF. CDR3 sequence (DNA): TGCGCCAGCAGCTCCGGGGTGGGCGAGACCCAGTACTTC.

The chain couples TRBV5-6 to TRBJ1-1; the match to TRBD1 covers 7 bases. V gave up 0 bases and J gave up 0 bases; unmatched junction bases: 8. The CDR3 is 17 amino acids. Germline CDR1 is SGHDT and CDR2 is YYEEEE. The CDR3 DNA sequence: TGTGCCAGCAGCTTGGCCGCGACAGGGAGGCTGAACACTGAAGCTTTCTTT. It specifies CASSLAATGRLNTEAFF.

The chain combines TRBV29-1 with TRBJ2-2; D is undetermined. The V end lost 4 bases, the J end lost 3 bases, and 3 bases lay between the germline ends. Germline lookup yields CDR1 SQVTM and CDR2 ANQGSEA. This CDR3 spans 11 amino acids. CDR3 residues: CSVADTGELFF. The CDR3 DNA follows: TGCAGCGTTGCCGACACCGGGGAGCTGTTTTTT.

This sequence joins TRBV6-2 or TRBV6-3 and TRBJ2-6, with 8 nucleotides matching TRBD1. The CDR3 is made up of 19 amino acids. Germline CDR1 is MNHEY and CDR2 is SVGEGT. The V gene end was trimmed by 0 bases and the J gene end by 5 bases; junction bases not matched to a gene: 12. This CDR3 reads CASSYSSGQGSLRANVLTF. CDR3 nucleotides: TGTGCCAGCAGTTACTCGAGCGGACAGGGAAGCCTAAGGGCCAACGTCCTGACTTTC.

The rearrangement joins TRBV14 to TRBJ2-2, with D perhaps assigned TRBD1 or TRBD2 (5 bases each). The V end was cut by 0 bases, the J end by 4 bases, with 18 bases between. This CDR3 is built from 18 residues. Germline V CDR1 and CDR2: SGHDN, FVKESK. The CDR3 loop reads CASSQEGPLRTVTGELFF. The DNA for the CDR3 is TGTGCCAGCAGCCAAGAGGGACCTCTCCGTACGGTCACCGGGGAGCTGTTTTTT.